This T cell receptor (beta chain) was sequenced in a study of identical twins. TCRdb re-called the 5' RACE reads through MiXCR, storing one row per CDR3 protein. The table includes roughly 720,000 distinct CDR3 sequences, roughly 18% detected once. General study findings and limits: In zero-insertion analyses, partial confounding could arise from invariant MAIT and iNKT cells.

In this sample, this clonotype turned up many times. What it binds is unknown. Germline-derived CDR1 and CDR2 are LNHNV and YYDKDF (reference sequence). The CDR3 has 15 amino acids. V gave up 1 base and J gave up 8 bases; unmatched junction bases: 8. These data were also reused for a study on T cells expressing NK-cell markers. That source reports: HCMV seropositivity marked most of the eight sequenced donors; one was seronegative. In a handful of donors, dominant clonotypes made up roughly 28.3-65% of CD3+CD56-NKG2C+ cells.

This receptor was obtained from a woman younger than 30 in good health. V is TRBV15 and J is TRBJ2-1, with TRBD1 identical over 7 bases. The sample comprised PBMCs. The CDR3 DNA reads TGTGCCACCAGCAGAGGAGGGGGCGGCATCGATGAGCAGTTCTTC. Translated, it gives CATSRGGGGIDEQFF.